This T cell receptor beta chain was retrieved from a study of cytomegalovirus exposure and HLA in healthy donors (dated by TCRdb to about 2017). With regard to the full study: According to an earlier analysis of 587 of the donors, 150 million to 200 million T cells yielded 117 million unique TCR beta sequences and 276 Gb of sequence data. An earlier analysis of some 500 of the donors applied high-throughput TCR beta sequencing to assess whether each TCR beta V gene segment acted as functional or pseudogenic. The aim of the study was to test whether cataloging public T cell receptors could identify signatures of past pathogen exposure. High-throughput TCR immunosequencing, statistical association of individual TCRs with disease status, and machine learning were combined to predict cytomegalovirus infection status. Besides the first cohort of around 670 subjects, a separate validation cohort made up of roughly 120 different subjects was used. Among around 400 genotyped donors of the cohort, an average of around 240,000 unique TCR beta nucleotide sequences were sequenced per donor, roughly 20% of them non-productive. HLA typing included class I and class II loci at four-digit resolution. Using immunosequencing, the study profiled T cell repertoires from 500 to 800 subjects and related those repertoires to cytomegalovirus serostatus. Roughly 300 gigabases of sequencing data and tens of millions of unique TCR sequences were included in an early release covering under 650 HLA-typed donors. The number of donors typed differed by locus, with about 629-640 for A, B, C, DRB1 and DQB1, around 560 for DQA1, 600 to 610 for DPA1, and around 450 for DPB1. In a later analysis, previously published TCR beta repertoires from 666 donors were re-analyzed and high-resolution HLA genotyping was added so that TCR occurrence patterns could be studied. Rather than using new phenotypic data, the later analysis identified candidate immune exposures from TCR beta sequences and from how often those sequences occurred across donors. Donor age, sex, ethnicity and CMV serostatus were compiled together with the repertoire data. All discovery cohort repertoires had been generated using a single sequencing platform. Of the 398 genotyped donors, approximately 80% fell in the genetic ancestry cluster associated with self-reported Caucasian donors. A later genetic analysis took genome-wide SNP genotypes for about 55% of the roughly 670 donors and used that subset as a discovery cohort. Roughly 5 DR-DQ haplotypes were handled as single units for association and clustering, since linkage in the cohort was strong.

V ends up 2 bases short and J 4 bases short, with an unmatched junction base count of 0. Measured from the cysteine to the phenylalanine, the CDR3 is 14 residues long. The entry retains the CDR3 DNA only, 42 bases that are in frame from base 1. As encoded in the germline V gene (reference sequence), CDR1 is MNHEY while CDR2 is SMNVEV. As to this clone: Its target antigen remains unknown. Within one base of it there is no much larger clone, and no base qualities were kept.

The library relied on the immunoSEQ multiplex PCR assay. The multiplex PCR relied on a mix of 60 forward primers for TCR Vbeta segments and 13 reverse primers for TCR Jbeta segments. A multiplex PCR assay on genomic DNA amplified the CDR3 region of rearranged TCR beta genes. On the Illumina HiSeq System, the amplified TCR beta libraries were sequenced as 87-base-pair reads. The study's processing was this. A later analysis counted approximately 84 million unique TCR beta chains across the 690 or so repertoires, and around 9.9 million of these chains were shared by at least two donors. A nearest-neighbor algorithm error-corrected the raw reads and collapsed the reads into unique sequences, merging closely related sequences to remove PCR and sequencing errors. To assign V, D and J gene segments, CDR3 sequences were aligned to IMGT reference sequences. For a sequence to be retained, a match of at least six nucleotides was required to both a V gene segment and a J gene segment. Rearrangements were called productive when the CDR3 lacked stop codons and stayed in frame with V and J; all others were non-productive. CDR3 was defined according to IMGT convention as the region running from the second conserved V-encoded cysteine to the conserved J-encoded phenylalanine. The earlier analysis of approximately 590 of the donors excluded any sequence lacking an unambiguous match to a single V gene segment. In an earlier analysis of around 590 of the donors, a V segment was called functional when productive rearrangements were above 56.7%, and segregating when the standard deviation between donors exceeded 5%. A statistical classification framework was developed to diagnose cytomegalovirus status using the catalog of TCR beta chain sequences. V and J gene assignment, in a later analysis, came from comparing TCR nucleotide sequences with IMGT/GENE-DB human TR gene sequences. Using the TCRdist pipeline, a later analysis assigned CDR3 sequences along with most-parsimonious VDJ recombination scenarios. In a later analysis, every TCR beta chain was defined by the combination of its CDR3 amino acid sequence and its V-gene family, and reads without a unique V-gene family were dropped. To address suspected cross-contamination and a sequencing artifact, a later analysis removed roughly 580 highly shared, low-generation-probability nucleotide sequences. In a later analysis, a clonal expansion index for each public chain was calculated from normalized within-repertoire ranks of inferred template counts. In a later analysis, generation probabilities were computed using a VDJ recombination model fitted to out-of-frame rearrangements, and the results were checked against IGoR. In a later analysis, hypergeometric tests were used to score TCR-TCR, TCR-HLA and TCR-CMV co-occurrence, with a repertoire-size bias correction applied to TCR pairs. A later analysis estimated false discovery rates by permuting HLA or CMV assignments 20 times. In a later analysis, co-occurring TCRs were grouped using DBSCAN, with TCRdist sequence similarity added in when clustering inside HLA-allele-positive subsets. Repertoires with fewer than 30,000 or more than 120,000 public chains were left out of co-occurrence clustering, as were several repertoires with anomalous nucleotide sharing. This immuneACCESS table, as held by TCRdb, lists in-frame sequences with V and J called but not all clones. Of the missing ones, under half trace to an unresolved V gene in checked studies; the others have no known cause. V, J and clone size derive from that table, while D and trimming were established from the DNA sequence. The sample includes approximately 150,000 clones, with less than 90% observed a single time. The ten largest clones add up to roughly 2.7% of the sample.

The cohort was made up of 500 to 850 healthy bone marrow donors. Cohort members were all nominally healthy when sampled, although unrecorded immune exposures were likely present. The donor was CMV seronegative and belonged to the group of approximately 320 seronegative cohort members. Every donor gave a peripheral blood sample, and the peripheral blood mononuclear cells from that sample were used for TCR beta sequencing. The Qiagen DNeasy Blood Extraction Kit was used to extract genomic DNA from the blood cell samples. On the study overall, not on this receptor specifically: In a later analysis, most CMV-associated TCR beta chains were found to appear HLA-restricted, with HLA associations seemingly driven largely by CMV exposure. Three of the identified cytomegalovirus-associated TCR beta chains were confirmed in vitro to be specific for cytomegalovirus antigens. A total of 150 to 200 TCR beta chains were listed by the study as associated with cytomegalovirus. Because counts were too low, seventeen rarely observed V segments, including chromosome 9 orphons, were excluded from the earlier analysis of 587 of the donors. According to a later genetic analysis, donors in an Asian-associated ancestry cluster had fewer N-insertions in productive TCRs than the approximately 630-donor mean. Only TCR beta chains were sequenced in this cohort, and the absence of alpha or paired-chain data limited detectable features. In a later genetic analysis, a missense DCLRE1C variant was associated with V-gene and J-gene trimming of TCR beta chains, and the association was replicated in an independent cohort. The 87-base-pair reads could not distinguish some IMGT-functional V segments, including TRBV6-2 and TRBV6-3, so those segments were excluded. The authors suggested that the approach could potentially be generalized to other disease states and immunological phenotypes. In an earlier analysis of some 500 of the donors, most TCR beta V segments appeared in productive rearrangements about 87% or about 30% of the time, broadly matching IMGT annotations. A group of highly shared sequence variants was considered likely to be a technical artifact of the sequencing pipeline. When HLA alleles, especially DR and DQ, strongly co-occurred, attributing TCR associations to individual alleles was difficult. In a later analysis, the rate of TCR association differed among HLA loci, with DRB1 alleles having the most associated TCRs and HLA-C alleles having the fewest. According to a later analysis, parvovirus B19, influenza, CMV and Epstein-Barr virus appeared linked to several top co-occurrence clusters. Immune exposure information for the cohort was limited to CMV serostatus. A further reported finding was that TCR beta sequences accurately predicted the HLA-A and HLA-B alleles for most subjects in the first cohort. Linkage disequilibrium might explain the correlated functional status among segregating V segments, but an unknown experimental factor could not be excluded. In a later analysis, HLA-associated TCR beta chains showed more clonal expansion and lower generation probabilities than non-associated chains that were equally common. While some public TCRs were present in many individuals, most TCR sequences turned up only very rarely across donors. Because HLA typing was missing for some donors at each locus, association tests included only the typed subset. Presence/absence analyses assumed roughly uniform sequencing depth across donors, an assumption that may not hold. The classifier was reported to diagnose cytomegalovirus status with high specificity and sensitivity in both the original cohort and the validation cohort. Specific HLA alleles were associated with 15,000 to 20,000 TCR beta sequences at a false discovery rate of 0.05 in a later analysis.

The chain is made from TRBV27 and TRBJ2-1; TRBD2 matches 9 bases in the middle. This clonotype originated in a boy aged 2 to 10 in good health and CMV-seronegative. Material: PBMCs. The CDR3: CASSLLAGYNEQFF. The sequence in DNA is TGTGCCAGCAGTTTACTAGCGGGGTACAATGAGCAGTTCTTC.